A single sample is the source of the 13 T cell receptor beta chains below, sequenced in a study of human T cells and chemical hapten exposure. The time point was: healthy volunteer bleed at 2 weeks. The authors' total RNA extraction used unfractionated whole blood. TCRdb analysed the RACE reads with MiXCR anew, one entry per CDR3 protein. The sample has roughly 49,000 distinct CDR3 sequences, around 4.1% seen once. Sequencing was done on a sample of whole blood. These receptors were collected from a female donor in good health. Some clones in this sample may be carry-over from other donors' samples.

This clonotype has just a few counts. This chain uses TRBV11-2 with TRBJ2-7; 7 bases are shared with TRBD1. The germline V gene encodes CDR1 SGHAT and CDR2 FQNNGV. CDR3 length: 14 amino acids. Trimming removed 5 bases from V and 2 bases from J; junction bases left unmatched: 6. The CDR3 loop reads CASSETGRAYEQYF. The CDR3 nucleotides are TGTGCCAGCAGCGAGACAGGGCGCGCCTACGAGCAGTACTTC.

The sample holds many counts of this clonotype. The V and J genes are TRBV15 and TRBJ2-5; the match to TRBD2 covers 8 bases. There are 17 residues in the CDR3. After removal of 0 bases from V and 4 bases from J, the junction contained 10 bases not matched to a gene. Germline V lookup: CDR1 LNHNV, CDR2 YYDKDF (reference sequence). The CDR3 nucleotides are TGTGCCACCAGCAGAGATCTGGCGGGGGGCCTCACAGAGACCCAGTACTTC. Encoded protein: CATSRDLAGGLTETQYF.

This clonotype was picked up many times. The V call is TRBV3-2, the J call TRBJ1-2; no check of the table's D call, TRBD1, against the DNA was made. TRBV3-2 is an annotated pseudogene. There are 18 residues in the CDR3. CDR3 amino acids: CASSPRGRRLHRGYGYTF. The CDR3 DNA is TGTGCCAGCAGCCCCAGGGGGCGGCGGCTCCACCGCGGGTATGGCTACACCTTC.

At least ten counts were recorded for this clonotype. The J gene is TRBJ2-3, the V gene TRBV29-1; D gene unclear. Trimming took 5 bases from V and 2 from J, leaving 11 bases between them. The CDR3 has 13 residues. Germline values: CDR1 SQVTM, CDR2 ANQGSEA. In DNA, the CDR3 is TGCAGCGTTAGTCATGGTAACACAGATACGCAGTATTTT. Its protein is CSVSHGNTDTQYF.

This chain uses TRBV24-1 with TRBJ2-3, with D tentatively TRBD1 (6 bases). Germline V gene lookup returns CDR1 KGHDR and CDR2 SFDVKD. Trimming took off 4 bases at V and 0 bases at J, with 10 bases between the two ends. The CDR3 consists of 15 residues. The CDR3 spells CATSDYRASTDTQYF. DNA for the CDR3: TGTGCCACCAGTGACTACAGGGCTAGCACAGATACGCAGTATTTT.

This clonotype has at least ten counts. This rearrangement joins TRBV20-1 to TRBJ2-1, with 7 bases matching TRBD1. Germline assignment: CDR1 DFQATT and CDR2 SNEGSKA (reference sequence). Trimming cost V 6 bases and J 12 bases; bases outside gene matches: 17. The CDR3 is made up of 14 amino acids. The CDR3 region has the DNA TGCAGTGCCCCCGGGACAGCGAATATGAGAGGGCAGTTCTTC. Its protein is CSAPGTANMRGQFF.

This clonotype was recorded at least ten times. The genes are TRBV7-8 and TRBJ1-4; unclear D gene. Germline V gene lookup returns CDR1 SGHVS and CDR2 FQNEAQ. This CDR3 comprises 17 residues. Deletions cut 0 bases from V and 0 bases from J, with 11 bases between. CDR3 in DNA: TGTGCCAGCAGCTTAGCGACCTCAAGGACAACTAATGAAAAACTGTTTTTT. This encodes CASSLATSRTTNEKLFF.

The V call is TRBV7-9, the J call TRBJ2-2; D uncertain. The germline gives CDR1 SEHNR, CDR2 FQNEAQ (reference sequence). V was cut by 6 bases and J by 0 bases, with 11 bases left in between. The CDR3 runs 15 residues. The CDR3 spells CASSDAPANTGELFF. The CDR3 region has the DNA TGTGCCAGCAGTGACGCGCCCGCGAACACCGGGGAGCTGTTTTTT.

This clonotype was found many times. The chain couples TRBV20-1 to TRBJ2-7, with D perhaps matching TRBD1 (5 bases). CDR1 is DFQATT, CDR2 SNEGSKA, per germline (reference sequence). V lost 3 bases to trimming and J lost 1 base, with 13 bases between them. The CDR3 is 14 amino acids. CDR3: CSASLQGMSYEQYF. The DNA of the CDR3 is TGCAGTGCTAGTCTCCAGGGAATGTCCTACGAGCAGTACTTC.

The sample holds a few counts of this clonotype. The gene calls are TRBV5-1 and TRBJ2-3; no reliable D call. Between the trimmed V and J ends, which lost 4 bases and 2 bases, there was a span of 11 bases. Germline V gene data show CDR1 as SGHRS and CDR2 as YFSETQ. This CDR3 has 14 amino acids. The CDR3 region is CASSRTSPTDTQYF. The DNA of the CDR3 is TGCGCCAGCAGCCGGACCTCCCCCACAGATACGCAGTATTTT. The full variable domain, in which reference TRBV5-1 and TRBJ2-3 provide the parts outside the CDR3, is KAGVTQTPRYLIKTRGQQVTLSCSPISGHRSVSWYQQTPGQGLQFLFEYFSETQRNKGNFPGRFSGRQFSNSRSEMNVSTLELGDSALYLCASSRTSPTDTQYFGPGTRLTVL.

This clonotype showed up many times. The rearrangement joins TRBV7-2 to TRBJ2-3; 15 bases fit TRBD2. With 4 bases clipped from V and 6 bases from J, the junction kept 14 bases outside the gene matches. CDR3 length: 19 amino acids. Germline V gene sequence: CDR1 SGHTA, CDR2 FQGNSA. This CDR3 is CASSSDPGLAGGPSDTQYF. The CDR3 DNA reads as TGTGCCAGCAGCTCCGACCCGGGACTAGCGGGGGGTCCCTCGGATACGCAGTATTTT.

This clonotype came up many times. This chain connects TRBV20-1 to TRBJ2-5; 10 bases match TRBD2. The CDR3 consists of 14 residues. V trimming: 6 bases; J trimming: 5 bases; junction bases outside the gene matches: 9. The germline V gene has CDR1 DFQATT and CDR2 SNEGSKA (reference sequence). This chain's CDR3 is CSALVAGGTETQYF. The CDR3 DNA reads TGCAGTGCATTGGTAGCGGGGGGCACGGAGACCCAGTACTTC.

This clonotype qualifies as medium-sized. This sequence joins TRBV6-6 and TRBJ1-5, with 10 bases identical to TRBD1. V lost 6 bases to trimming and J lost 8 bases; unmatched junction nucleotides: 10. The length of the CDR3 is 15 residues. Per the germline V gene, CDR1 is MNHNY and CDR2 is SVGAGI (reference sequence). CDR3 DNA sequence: TGTGCCAGCAGACGAGACAGGGGGCTGTTGGAGCCCCAGCATTTT. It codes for CASRRDRGLLEPQHF.